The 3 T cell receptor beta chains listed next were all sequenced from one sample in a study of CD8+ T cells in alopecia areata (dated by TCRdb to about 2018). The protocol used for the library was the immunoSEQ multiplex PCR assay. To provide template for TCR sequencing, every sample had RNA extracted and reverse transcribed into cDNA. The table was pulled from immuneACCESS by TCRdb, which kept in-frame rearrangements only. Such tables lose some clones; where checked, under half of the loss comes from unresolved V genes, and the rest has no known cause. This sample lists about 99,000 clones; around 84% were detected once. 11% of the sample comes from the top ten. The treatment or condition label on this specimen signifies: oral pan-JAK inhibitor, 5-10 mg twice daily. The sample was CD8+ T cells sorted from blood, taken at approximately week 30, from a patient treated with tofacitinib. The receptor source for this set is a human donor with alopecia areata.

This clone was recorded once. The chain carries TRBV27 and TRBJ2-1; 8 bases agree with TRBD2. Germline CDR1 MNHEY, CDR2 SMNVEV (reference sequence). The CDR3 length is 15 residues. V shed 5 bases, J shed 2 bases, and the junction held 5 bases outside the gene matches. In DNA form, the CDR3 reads TGTGCCAGCAGTCCGCAAGCGGGAGCCTACAATGAGCAGTTCTTC. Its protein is CASSPQAGAYNEQFF.

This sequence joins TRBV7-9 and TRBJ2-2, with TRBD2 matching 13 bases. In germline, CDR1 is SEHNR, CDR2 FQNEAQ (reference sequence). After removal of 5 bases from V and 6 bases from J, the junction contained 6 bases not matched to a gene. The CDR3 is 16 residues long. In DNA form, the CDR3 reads TGTGCCAGCAGCCCCTACGGGACTAGCGGGGCCGGGGAGCTGTTTTTT. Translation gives CASSPYGTSGAGELFF. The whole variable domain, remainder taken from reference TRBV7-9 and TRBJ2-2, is DTGVSQNPRHKITKRGQNVTFRCDPISEHNRLYWYRQTLGQGPEFLTYFQNEAQLEKSRLLSDRFSAERPKGSFSTLEIQRTEQGDSAMYLCASSPYGTSGAGELFFGEGSRLTVL.

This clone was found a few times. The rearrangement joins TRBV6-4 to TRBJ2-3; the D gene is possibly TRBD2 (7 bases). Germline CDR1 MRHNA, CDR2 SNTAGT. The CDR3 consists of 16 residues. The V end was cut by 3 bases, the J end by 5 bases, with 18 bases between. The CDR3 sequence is CASSDSPGGSVDTQYF. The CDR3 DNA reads TGTGCCAGCAGTGATAGTCCGGGGGGCTCGGTAGATACGCAGTATTTT.